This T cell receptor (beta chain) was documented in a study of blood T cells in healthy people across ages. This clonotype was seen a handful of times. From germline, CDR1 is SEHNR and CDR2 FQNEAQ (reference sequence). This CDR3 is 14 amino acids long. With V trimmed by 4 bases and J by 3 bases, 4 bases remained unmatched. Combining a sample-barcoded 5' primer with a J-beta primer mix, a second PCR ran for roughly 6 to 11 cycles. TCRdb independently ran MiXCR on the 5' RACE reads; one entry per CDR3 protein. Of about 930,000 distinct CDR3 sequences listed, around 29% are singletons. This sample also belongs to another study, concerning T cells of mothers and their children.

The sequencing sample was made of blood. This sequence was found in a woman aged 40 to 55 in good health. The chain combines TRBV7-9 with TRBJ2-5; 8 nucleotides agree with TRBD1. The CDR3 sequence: CASSSPDREETQYF. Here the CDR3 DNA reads TGTGCCAGCAGCTCCCCGGACAGGGAAGAGACCCAGTACTTC.